The 10 T cell receptor beta chains reported below all come from one sample, sequenced in a study of T cell changes during pregnancy in multiple sclerosis. Here immunoSEQ multiplex PCR was the method, and the copy in TCRdb shows in-frame clones only, minus some. Of some 90,000 clones in the sample, 91% were seen once. Sequenced here: peripheral blood, sampled after pregnancy. Receptors were obtained from a female donor in good health, enrolled as a control in a pregnancy study.

This clone has just one count. The chain employs TRBV7-8 and TRBJ1-3; a weak D match, TRBD1 (5 bases). Germline-derived CDR1 and CDR2 are SGHVS and FQNEAQ. This CDR3 contains 16 residues. Trimming cost V 5 bases and J 0 bases, with 14 bases left between them. The CDR3 loop reads CASSPWGVDSGNTIYF. DNA of the CDR3: TGTGCCAGCAGCCCCTGGGGGGTAGACTCTGGAAACACCATATATTTT.

The chain has TRBV7-2 and TRBJ2-6, with D perhaps TRBD1 (5 bases). The germline V gene encodes CDR1 SGHTA and CDR2 FQGNSA. This CDR3 has 14 amino acids. The V end lost 3 bases, the J end lost 8 bases, and 11 bases lay between the germline ends. For the CDR3, the DNA is TGTGCCAGCAGCTTGGGGCAGGGATCCAACGTCCTGACTTTC. Encoded protein: CASSLGQGSNVLTF.

The chain joins TRBV11-1 to TRBJ1-1; the D is unclear. Germline V gene sequence: CDR1 SGHAT, CDR2 FQDESV (reference sequence). The CDR3 contains 13 residues. V was shortened by 5 bases and J by 3 bases, with 10 bases between the two germline ends. CDR3 loop: CASSHYGYTEAFF. CDR3 coding DNA: TGTGCCAGCAGCCACTACGGCTACACTGAAGCTTTCTTT.

The chain joins TRBV7-2 to TRBJ2-7; no clear D gene. CDR3 length: 14 residues. Germline CDR1 SGHTA, CDR2 FQGNSA. The V end was cut by 4 bases, the J end by 2 bases, with 12 bases between. The CDR3 sequence is CASSSTRTTYEQYF. DNA for the CDR3: TGTGCCAGCAGCTCCACGAGAACGACCTACGAGCAGTACTTC.

The rearrangement joins TRBV7-2 to TRBJ2-3, with 12 bases that match TRBD2. Germline assignment: CDR1 SGHTA and CDR2 FQGNSA. The CDR3 is 16 residues long. Trimming took 2 bases from V and 1 from J; bases not matched to a gene: 1. CDR3 in DNA: TGTGCCAGCAGCTTACTAGCGGGGGGGCGCACAGATACGCAGTATTTT. It codes for CASSLLAGGRTDTQYF. The full variable domain, in which reference TRBV7-2 and TRBJ2-3 provide the parts outside the CDR3, is GAGVSQSPSNKVTEKGKDVELRCDPISGHTALYWYRQSLGQGLEFLIYFQGNSAPDKSGLPSDRFSAERTGGSVSTLTIQRTQQEDSAVYLCASSLLAGGRTDTQYFGPGTRLTVL.

V gene TRBV4-1 combines with J gene TRBJ2-6; D is perhaps TRBD1 (5 bases). V lost 3 bases, J lost 0 bases, and 6 bases lay in between. CDR3 length equals 15 residues. Germline CDR1 and CDR2: MGHRA and YSYEKL. DNA for the CDR3: TGCGCCAGCAGCCACGACAGCTCTGGGGCCAACGTCCTGACTTTC. Its protein is CASSHDSSGANVLTF.

The genes are TRBV5-1 and TRBJ2-1, with 8 bases fitting TRBD2. Germline V lookup: CDR1 SGHRS, CDR2 YFSETQ. V shed 0 bases and J 9 bases; nucleotides not matched to a gene: 14. The CDR3 length is 17 residues. The CDR3 DNA follows: TGCGCCAGCAGCTTGGTACCGACTGGCGGGGGGTCGACTGAGCAGTTCTTC. Encoded protein: CASSLVPTGGGSTEQFF.

CDR3 in amino acids: CASSGGSNQPQHF. DNA for the CDR3: TGTGCCAGCAGCGGGGGGAGCAATCAGCCCCAGCATTTT. The chain uses TRBV21-1 and TRBJ1-5. TRBV21-1 is termed a pseudogene. This CDR3 contains 13 residues.

This chain connects TRBV19 to TRBJ2-1, with TRBD1 matching over 7 bases. V gave up 3 bases and J gave up 10 bases; unmatched junction bases: 6. The CDR3 loop spans 13 amino acids. From germline, CDR1 is LNHDA and CDR2 SQIVND (reference sequence). The CDR3: CASSIEGAGEQFF. In DNA form, the CDR3 reads TGTGCCAGTAGTATCGAGGGGGCCGGGGAGCAGTTCTTC.

The chain has TRBV18 and TRBJ1-2; D may be TRBD1 (6 bases). CDR1 is KGHSH and CDR2 is LQKENI in the germline V gene. V was pared by 5 bases and J by 3 bases, with 10 bases between. CDR3 size: 13 residues. The CDR3 spells CASSDRSDYGYTF. CDR3 DNA: TGTGCCAGCTCAGACAGGTCGGACTATGGCTACACCTTC.